This T cell receptor beta chain appears in the sequencing data of a study of T cell changes during pregnancy in multiple sclerosis. Germline V gives CDR1 SNHLY, CDR2 FYNNEI. Germline trimming cut 3 bases from V and 6 bases from J; bases unmatched to any gene: 1. This CDR3 spans 13 amino acids. Profiled with immunoSEQ multiplex PCR; TCRdb holds only in-frame clones, not every one. The table includes about 69,000 clones, approximately 90% detected once. The clonotype originates from a female donor with multiple sclerosis, enrolled in a pregnancy study. This chain links TRBV2 with TRBJ2-4; 8 nucleotides align to TRBD2. This specimen was peripheral blood, taken in the third trimester of pregnancy. The CDR3 region is CASSESGGNIQYF. DNA of the CDR3: TGTGCCAGCAGTGAGAGCGGGGGAAACATTCAGTACTTC.